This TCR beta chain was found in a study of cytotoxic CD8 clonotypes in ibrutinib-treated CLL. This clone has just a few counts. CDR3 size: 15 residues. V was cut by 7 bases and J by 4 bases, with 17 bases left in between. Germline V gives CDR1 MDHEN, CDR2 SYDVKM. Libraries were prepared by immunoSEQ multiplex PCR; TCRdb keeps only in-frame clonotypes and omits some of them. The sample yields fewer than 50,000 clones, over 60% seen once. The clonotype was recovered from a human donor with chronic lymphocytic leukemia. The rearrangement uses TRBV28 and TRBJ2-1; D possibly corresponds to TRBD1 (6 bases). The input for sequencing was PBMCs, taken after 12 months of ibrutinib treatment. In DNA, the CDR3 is TGTGCCAGCATTCCCATCGGGACAAATTACAATGAGCAGTTCTTC. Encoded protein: CASIPIGTNYNEQFF. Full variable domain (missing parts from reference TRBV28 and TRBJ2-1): DVKVTQSSRYLVKRTGEKVFLECVQDMDHENMFWYRQDPGLGLRLIYFSYDVKMKEKGDIPEGYSVSREKKERFSLILESASTNQTSMYLCASIPIGTNYNEQFFGPGTRLTVL.